Below are 16 T cell receptor beta chains sequenced from a single sample in a study of T and B cells in COVID-19 patients. Each TRB amplification used about 230-550 ng of genomic DNA from blood. Multiplex PCR with BIOMED2 TRB-A/B primer pools amplified TRB rearrangements. MiXCR was run by TCRdb on the multiplex PCR reads, yielding one entry per CDR3 protein. There are around 25,000 distinct CDR3 sequences in the sample; roughly 33% occur only once, and about 1.5% lies in the top ten. Sequenced input: blood. The receptors here all came from a human donor who had recovered from COVID-19.

CDR3 in amino acids: CASSWDMVYEQYF. The CDR3 nucleotides read TGTGCCAGCAGTTGGGACATGGTCTACGAGCAGTACTTC. The chain couples TRBV12-5 to TRBJ2-7, with a weak D call TRBD1 (6 bases). Germline V gives CDR1 LGHNT, CDR2 FRNRAP. The CDR3 runs to 13 residues.

The rearrangement links TRBV6-5 to TRBJ2-7; D possibly corresponds to TRBD2 (6 bases). The CDR3 consists of 13 residues. The ends were cut back, 5 bases at V and 1 base at J, with 9 bases in the middle. Per germline, CDR1 MNHEY and CDR2 SVGAGI. The CDR3 sequence is CASSAGPSYEQYF. The CDR3 DNA reads as TGTGCCAGCAGTGCGGGACCGTCCTACGAGCAGTACTTC.

The rearrangement uses TRBV14 and TRBJ2-5; TRBD1 is a possible D gene (6 bases). The ends were cut back, 5 bases at V and 4 bases at J, with 11 bases in the middle. The CDR3 spans 13 residues. Germline CDR1 and CDR2: SGHDN and FVKESK. The CDR3 loop reads CASSTRQAETQYF. The CDR3, as DNA: TGTGCCAGCAGCACAAGACAGGCAGAGACCCAGTACTTC.

The chain joins TRBV19 to TRBJ1-5; D gene uncertain. Trimming removed 9 bases from V and 9 bases from J, with 9 bases in between. The germline gives CDR1 LNHDA, CDR2 SQIVND (reference sequence). The length of the CDR3 is 10 residues. The CDR3 region has the DNA TGTGCCAGCTTGAGCAGGCCCCAGCATTTT. Encoded protein: CASLSRPQHF.

This clonotype has only a few counts. V gene TRBV5-4 combines with J gene TRBJ2-7; 11 bases align to TRBD2. This CDR3 is 14 amino acids long. CDR1 is SGHNT, CDR2 YYREEE, per germline (reference sequence). Trimming took 0 bases from V and 5 from J; bases not matched to a gene: 1. The CDR3 nucleotides read TGTGCCAGCAGCTTGGGACTAGCGGGACACGAGCAGTACTTC. Translation: CASSLGLAGHEQYF. Full variable domain (remainder filled in from reference TRBV5-4 and TRBJ2-7): ETGVTQSPTHLIKTRGQQVTLRCSSQSGHNTVSWYQQALGQGPQFIFQYYREEENGRGNFPPRFSGLQFPNYSSELNVNALELDDSALYLCASSLGLAGHEQYFGPGTRLTVT.

This sequence joins TRBV27 and TRBJ2-1; D not certain. Germline V gene lookup returns CDR1 MNHEY and CDR2 SMNVEV (reference sequence). The CDR3 spans 14 residues. V lost 3 bases and J 6 bases, leaving 12 bases between the germline ends. The CDR3 loop is CASSLTSPGNEQFF. The CDR3 bases are TGTGCCAGCAGTTTGACATCTCCTGGCAATGAGCAGTTCTTC.

The J gene is TRBJ2-7, the V gene TRBV6-1, with 9 bases identical to TRBD1. The CDR3 loop spans 15 amino acids. V was pared by 7 bases and J by 4 bases, with 11 bases of the junction left unmatched. Per the germline V gene, CDR1 is MNHNS and CDR2 is SASEGT. CDR3: CASIEWDRVVYEQYF. The CDR3 bases are TGTGCCAGCATAGAATGGGACAGGGTGGTGTACGAGCAGTACTTC.

This clonotype was observed a handful of times. The V gene is TRBV27, the J gene TRBJ2-7; TRBD2 matches at 8 bases. With 0 bases clipped from V and 7 bases from J, the junction kept 11 bases outside the gene matches. The CDR3 sequence is 16 residues long. Germline V gives CDR1 MNHEY, CDR2 SMNVEV (reference sequence). The CDR3 DNA is TGTGCCAGCAGTTTATCCCCCGGGGGGGCGAGGGGGGAGCAGTACTTC. It translates to CASSLSPGGARGEQYF.

The table lists this clonotype with many counts. The chain's CDR3 is CASSSPLADRYNEQFF. CDR3 DNA sequence: TGTGCCAGCAGTTCTCCCCTAGCGGACCGCTACAATGAGCAGTTCTTC. The genes are TRBV6-5 and TRBJ2-1; 7 nucleotides line up with TRBD2. The CDR3 spans 16 residues. Germline V CDR1 and CDR2: MNHEY, SVGAGI. Trimming took 4 bases from V and 3 from J; bases not matched to a gene: 9.

The J gene is TRBJ2-7, the V gene TRBV7-9; possible D gene TRBD2, 6 bases. The germline V gene has CDR1 SEHNR and CDR2 FQNEAQ (reference sequence). There are 15 residues in the CDR3. V lost 5 bases, J lost 1 base, and 15 bases lay in between. CDR3 sequence reads: CASSPRAGYSYEQYF. CDR3 DNA: TGTGCCAGCAGCCCACGGGCGGGGTATTCCTACGAGCAGTACTTC.

This clonotype was detected only once. V and J are TRBV20-1 and TRBJ1-5; D gene unclear. CDR1 DFQATT and CDR2 SNEGSKA come from the germline V gene (reference sequence). The CDR3 totals 12 residues. Trimming pared 6 bases from V and 1 base from J, leaving 7 bases between. The CDR3: CSASRSNQPQHF. The CDR3 nucleotides read TGCAGTGCGTCCCGGAGCAATCAGCCCCAGCATTTT.

This clonotype was found a few times. V is TRBV27 and J is TRBJ1-1; TRBD1 might be the D (6 bases). CDR1 MNHEY and CDR2 SMNVEV come from the germline V gene (reference sequence). Trimming shortened V by 6 bases and J by 6 bases, and 14 bases separated the two germline ends. The CDR3 is 13 amino acids. The CDR3 spells CASRATGYAEAFF. DNA for the CDR3: TGTGCCAGCAGGGCGACAGGTTACGCTGAAGCTTTCTTT.

This clonotype is categorized as medium-sized (0.01 to 0.1%). The V and J genes are TRBV11-1 and TRBJ1-4, with 8 bases lining up with TRBD1. CDR1 and CDR2 from the germline V gene are SGHAT and FQDESV (reference sequence). The V segment lost 5 bases and the J segment 8 bases; nucleotides outside the gene matches: 4. There are 13 residues in the CDR3. The CDR3 region is CASSADRDEKLFF. CDR3 coding DNA: TGTGCCAGCAGCGCGGACAGGGACGAAAAACTGTTTTTT.

This rearrangement joins TRBV20-1 to TRBJ1-3, with D possibly TRBD1 on 5 matching bases. CDR1 and CDR2 (germline): DFQATT, SNEGSKA (reference sequence). The V and J ends lost 0 bases and 2 bases respectively, with 11 bases between them. The CDR3 has 15 residues. CDR3 nucleotide sequence: TGCAGTGCTAGAGAAGATGGGGGAACTGGAAACACCATATATTTT. It yields the protein CSAREDGGTGNTIYF.

This clonotype was seen repeatedly, ten times or more. The chain couples TRBV5-6 to TRBJ1-6; 9 bases line up with TRBD1. The germline V gene encodes CDR1 SGHDT and CDR2 YYEEEE. The CDR3 runs 15 residues. After removal of 4 bases from V and 7 bases from J, the junction contained 6 bases not matched to a gene. The CDR3 DNA follows: TGTGCCAGCAGCCCGGCCGGGACAGGGAATTCACCCCTCCACTTT. Translation: CASSPAGTGNSPLHF.

This clonotype turned up a few times. CDR3 loop: CASSSTGSAYNEQFF. CDR3 nucleotides: TGCGCCAGCAGCTCAACCGGGAGCGCATACAATGAGCAGTTCTTC. J is TRBJ2-1 and V is TRBV5-1, with D perhaps matching TRBD2 (6 bases). Trimming cost V 3 bases and J 4 bases, with 14 bases left between them. The CDR3 runs 15 residues. Germline V gene sequence: CDR1 SGHRS, CDR2 YFSETQ.